This TCR beta chain was identified during a study of shared T cell receptors in the human thymus. Only in-frame clones appear in the TCRdb table, and some are missing; sequencing was by immunoSEQ multiplex PCR. The top ten clones hold about 0.012% of a sample with approximately 490,000 clones, approximately 78% of them seen once. This CDR3 region has 15 residues. The V gene end was trimmed by 5 bases and the J gene end by 4 bases; junction bases not matched to a gene: 8. Germline V gene sequence: CDR1 MNHEY, CDR2 SVGAGI. A further study also used this sample, focusing on human thymus T cells. Per that paper: Finnish infants who were healthy and having corrective surgery for congenital heart defects made up the donors. Thymus was obtained from resections taken during corrective heart surgery. The related literature has documented a marked overlap of thymic repertoires among unrelated individuals.

This chain joins TRBV6-5 and TRBJ1-2; 9 positions match TRBD1. The sequenced material came from thymocytes. This TCR was sampled from a boy in the first two years of life with a congenital heart defect. The CDR3 coding sequence is TGTGCCAGCAGTACCCCCCGGGACAGGGCCTATGGCTACACCTTC. Translation: CASSTPRDRAYGYTF.